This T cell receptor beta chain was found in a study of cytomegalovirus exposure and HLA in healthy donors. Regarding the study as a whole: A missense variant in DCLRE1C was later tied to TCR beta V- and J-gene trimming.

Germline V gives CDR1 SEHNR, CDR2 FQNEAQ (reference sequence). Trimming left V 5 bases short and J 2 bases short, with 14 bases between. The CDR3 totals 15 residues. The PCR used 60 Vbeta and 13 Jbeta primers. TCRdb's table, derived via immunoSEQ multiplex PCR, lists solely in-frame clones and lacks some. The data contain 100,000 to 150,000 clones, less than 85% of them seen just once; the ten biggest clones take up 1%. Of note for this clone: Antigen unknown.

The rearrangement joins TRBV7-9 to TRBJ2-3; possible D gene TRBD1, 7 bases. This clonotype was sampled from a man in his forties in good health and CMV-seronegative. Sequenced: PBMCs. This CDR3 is CASSLRGTDTDTQYF. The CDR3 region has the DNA TGTGCCAGCAGCCTACGCGGGACAGACACAGATACGCAGTATTTT.